Listed below are T cell receptor beta chains from one sample, sequenced in a study of CD8 T cells in Susac syndrome. TCRdb re-analysed the immunoSEQ multiplex PCR reads in MiXCR, keeping a single row per CDR3 protein. The sample has approximately 110,000 distinct CDR3 sequences; roughly 93% are singletons. Sequencing was performed on CD8+ T cells from PBMCs. Receptor source: a human donor with multiple sclerosis. Both conserved end residues are part of each CDR3. The order of the fields is D gene, V gene, clone size, J gene, CDR3 protein, CDR3 DNA. D genes are given only for firm matches. The size field is filled for only some rows; it gives once, few, many or a size class.

.	TRBV3-1	.	TRBJ2-1	CASSRTDWDEQFF	TGTGCCAGCAGCCGGACAGACTGGGATGAGCAGTTCTTC
.	TRBV2	.	TRBJ2-7	CASREGTGSSYEQYF	TGTGCCAGCAGGGAAGGGACGGGTAGCTCCTACGAGCAGTACTTC
.	TRBV9	few	TRBJ2-7	CASSVANGYEQYF	TGTGCCAGCAGCGTAGCTAACGGCTACGAGCAGTACTTC
TRBD2	TRBV29-1	.	TRBJ2-1	CSVGGLASYNEQFF	TGCAGCGTTGGGGGACTAGCTTCATACAATGAGCAGTTCTTC
.	TRBV24-1	.	TRBJ2-3	CATTLWKGATQYF	TGTGCCACCACCTTATGGAAGGGAGCTACGCAGTATTTT
.	TRBV20-1	.	TRBJ2-5	CSAEAPVLTNKETQYF	TGCAGTGCAGAAGCCCCGGTGTTGACGAACAAAGAGACCCAGTACTTC
TRBD2	TRBV27	.	TRBJ2-1	CASRGLAGSRFF	TGTGCCAGCAGGGGACTAGCGGGAAGTCGGTTCTTC
TRBD2	TRBV13	.	TRBJ2-1	CASSLVAGGSYNEQFF	TGTGCCAGCAGCTTAGTTGCGGGGGGCTCCTACAATGAGCAGTTCTTC
.	TRBV10-1	.	TRBJ2-4	CASSKRVAKNIQYF	TGCGCCAGCAGTAAGAGAGTAGCCAAAAACATTCAGTACTTC
.	TRBV6-1	.	TRBJ1-5	CASSEVMGGYSNQPQHF	TGTGCCAGCAGTGAAGTGATGGGGGGCTATAGCAATCAGCCCCAGCATTTT
TRBD2	TRBV10-1	.	TRBJ2-7	CASSESASGGAYEQYF	TGCGCCAGCAGTGAGTCGGCTAGCGGGGGGGCCTACGAGCAGTACTTC
.	TRBV10-3	.	TRBJ2-2	CANAGVAGELFF	TGTGCCAACGCAGGGGTTGCCGGGGAGCTGTTTTTT
TRBD2	TRBV7-9	.	TRBJ2-1	CASSPRSGSGAYNEQFF	TGTGCCAGCAGCCCAAGGAGCGGGAGCGGGGCCTACAATGAGCAGTTCTTC
.	TRBV9	.	TRBJ2-2	CASSASRGGRDTGELFF	TGTGCCAGCAGCGCCTCCAGGGGGGGCCGGGACACCGGGGAGCTGTTTTTT
.	TRBV13	.	TRBJ2-3	CASSARTSTDTQYF	TGTGCCAGCAGCGCGCGGACTAGCACAGATACGCAGTATTTT
.	TRBV27	.	TRBJ2-3	CASSLYRGTDTQYF	TGTGCCAGCAGTTTATACAGGGGCACAGATACGCAGTATTTT
.	TRBV10-3	.	TRBJ1-2	CAIRGTGTNYGYTF	TGTGCCATCAGGGGGACTGGTACTAACTATGGCTACACCTTC
TRBD1	TRBV2	.	TRBJ1-4	CANFDREGEKLFF	TGTGCCAACTTCGACAGGGAAGGTGAAAAACTGTTTTTT
.	TRBV20-1	once	TRBJ2-7	CSARVSAYEQYF	TGCAGTGCTAGAGTGTCCGCATACGAGCAGTACTTC
.	TRBV11-2	few	TRBJ2-7	CASSPSGTLQYF	TGTGCCAGCAGCCCATCCGGGACATTGCAGTACTTC
.	TRBV5-1	.	TRBJ2-1	CASSFDNEQFF	TGCGCCAGCAGCTTTGACAATGAGCAGTTCTTC
.	TRBV28	.	TRBJ1-1	CASSLDGGTTEAFF	TGTGCCAGCAGTTTGGACGGGGGGACCACTGAAGCTTTCTTT
.	TRBV12-5	.	TRBJ2-3	CASGLVRWSTDTQYF	TGTGCTAGTGGTTTGGTACGTTGGAGCACAGATACGCAGTATTTT
TRBD1	TRBV15	.	TRBJ1-5	CATSRDAGGRGNQPQHF	TGTGCCACCAGCAGAGACGCAGGGGGTCGTGGCAATCAGCCCCAGCATTTT
.	TRBV28	.	TRBJ1-6	CASSLWGSDPPLHF	TGTGCCAGCAGTTTATGGGGATCGGATCCACCCCTCCACTTT
.	TRBV4-1	.	TRBJ1-3	CASRLGPLEGNTIYF	TGCGCCAGCAGATTAGGTCCTCTCGAGGGAAACACCATATATTTT
.	TRBV7-2	few	TRBJ1-2	CASSLSGGIGNYGYTF	TGTGCCAGCAGCTTATCAGGAGGCATCGGGAACTATGGCTACACCTTC
.	TRBV29-1	.	TRBJ1-4	CSVEGSTPNEKLFF	TGCAGCGTTGAAGGGAGTACACCGAATGAAAAACTGTTTTTT
TRBD2	TRBV7-9	.	TRBJ2-1	CASSPTWRGGRMKEQFF	TGTGCCAGCAGCCCCACCTGGCGCGGGGGGCGCATGAAGGAGCAGTTCTTC
.	TRBV6-1	.	TRBJ1-5	CASSLWSLNQPQHF	TGTGCCAGCAGTCTCTGGAGTCTCAATCAGCCCCAGCATTTT